This T cell receptor beta chain was retrieved from a study of response to subunit inactivated influenza vaccine. Study findings and constraints: Every seasonal influenza vaccination brings in few new T cells, the authors suggested.

Deletions cut 5 bases from V and 0 bases from J, with 10 bases between. There are 14 residues in the CDR3. CDR1 and CDR2 from the germline V gene are SEHNR and FQNEAQ (reference sequence). TCRdb itself ran the RT-PCR reads through MiXCR, one entry per CDR3 protein. Of 500,000 to 550,000 distinct CDR3 sequences listed, 7.2% were seen once; the top ten hold over 10%. A few counts support this clonotype. Its antigen remains unknown. This specimen consisted of PBMCs from blood, obtained around 25 months after vaccination. The source is a man between 50 and 75 years old who received an inactivated influenza vaccine. This chain uses TRBV7-9 with TRBJ2-5; D is ambiguous. The CDR3 DNA follows: TGTGCCAGCAGCAGCTACCTAGACCAAGAGACCCAGTACTTC. Translating gives CASSSYLDQETQYF.